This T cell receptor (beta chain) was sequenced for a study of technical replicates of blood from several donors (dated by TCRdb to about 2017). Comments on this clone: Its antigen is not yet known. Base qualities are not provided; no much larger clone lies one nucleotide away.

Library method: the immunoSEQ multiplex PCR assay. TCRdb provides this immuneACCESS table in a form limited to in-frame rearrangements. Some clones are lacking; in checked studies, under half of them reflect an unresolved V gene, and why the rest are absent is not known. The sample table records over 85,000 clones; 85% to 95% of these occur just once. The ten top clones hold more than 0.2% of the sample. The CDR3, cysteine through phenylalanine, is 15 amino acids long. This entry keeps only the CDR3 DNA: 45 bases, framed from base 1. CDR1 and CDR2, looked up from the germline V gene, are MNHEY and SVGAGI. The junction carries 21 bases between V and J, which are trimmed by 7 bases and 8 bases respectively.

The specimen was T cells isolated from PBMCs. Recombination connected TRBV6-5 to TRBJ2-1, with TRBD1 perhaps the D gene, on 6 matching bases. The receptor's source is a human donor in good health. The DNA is TGTGCCAGCACCAACTCAAAGGACAGCCGGCATGAGCAGTTCTTC. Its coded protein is CASTNSKDSRHEQFF.